The TCR beta chain described here comes from a study of T cells in Graves' hyperthyroidism and ophthalmopathy (dated by TCRdb to the late 2010s). Background on the whole study: Peripheral blood was collected at initial diagnosis, before any treatment. To identify distinguishing TCR V-J signatures, a discovery cohort of some 100 patients was used, comprising some 43 with Graves' ophthalmopathy and 57 with stable Graves' hyperthyroidism. Whether ophthalmopathy could be predicted prospectively was tested in an independent validation cohort made up of approximately 19 hyperthyroidism patients plus 17 patients who later progressed to ophthalmopathy. For training and testing, the 100 or so patients in the discovery cohort were randomly divided in a 7:3 ratio. In addition, the study compared T-cell repertoires in thyroid tissue and in blood from a handful of Graves' hyperthyroidism patients. Once sampling was done, hyperthyroidism patients were given methimazole at a starting dose of 30 mg daily, whereas ophthalmopathy patients were given high-dose intravenous methylprednisolone. According to the paper, TCR Vbeta CDR3 sequencing was carried out on over 130 peripheral blood samples, which came from over 40 ophthalmopathy, around 75 hyperthyroidism and approximately 17 progressor patients. Broad study findings and their caveats: A model built on a 13 V-J signature distinguished ophthalmopathy from stable hyperthyroidism, reaching 87.88% sensitivity and approximately 83% specificity in cross-validation and 80%/75% in testing. Most expanded thyroid clonotypes (frequency above 0.001) were also found in blood, which suggests that blood repertoires may mirror thyroid immune responses. Sample size was not statistically predetermined, and blinding of investigators to group allocation was not performed. During validation, the model predicted progression to ophthalmopathy a median of around 6 months ahead of onset, with around 71% sensitivity and less than 85% specificity.

The hyperthyroidism patients were between 18 and 65 years old and newly diagnosed, with a disease duration of less than 2 months. Patients with uncontrolled infections, other autoimmune diseases, pregnancy or lactation were excluded. Clinical symptoms, serum thyroxine and TRAb, thyroid ultrasound, and orbital computed tomography formed the basis for the diagnoses. Blood from progressor patients was drawn when they were first diagnosed with hyperthyroidism, before any ophthalmopathy symptoms appeared. Ficoll-Paque density gradient centrifugation was used to isolate PBMCs from 9.5 to 10 ml of fresh peripheral blood. Progressor patients were initially diagnosed with Graves' hyperthyroidism and developed ophthalmopathy during follow-up. Total RNA was extracted with Trizol reagent, and quality was checked on an Agilent 2100 Bioanalyzer. The TCR beta CDR3 regions were amplified from RNA transcripts. The first round of RT-PCR for the TCR CDR3 was performed with the HTBI primer set and the Qiagen OneStep RT-PCR kit. Libraries were constructed in a second round of multiplex PCR, after which size selection and purification were performed. Libraries were sequenced paired-end with 100 bp reads on an Illumina HiSeq2000. The study's processing was this. SOAPnuke was used to process the raw data, throwing out any read that contained adapters or uncalled bases, had a mean Phred below 15, or lacked an exact constant-primer or identifier match. COPE v1.2.5 was used to merge high-quality paired reads, and clonotypes were defined as unique nucleotide sequences. MiTCR v1.1 was used to align the clonotypes against IMGT TRBV, TRBD and TRBJ reference segments. The analysis included only V-J combinations with a frequency above 0.0001, which together covered over 98% of the repertoires. A TCS score was defined as the ratio of F50 (clonal expansion) to E x V (chaos), with BLOSUM62-based TCRdist applied between CDR3 peptides within each V-J. Welch's t-statistics and random forest reduced several hundred V-J features to 10 to 15, which were used in a naive Bayes classifier (R e1071). The public reads were reprocessed in TCRdb via fastp at Q25 and MiXCR, keeping in-frame beta chains. Merged by CDR3 protein, the rows form single entries marked with the most common genes and DNA. The V and J calls were not made by the authors but by TCRdb's processing. In this sample the table shows roughly 290,000 distinct CDR3 sequences, 10% to 15% of which occur a single time. The biggest ten clones account for roughly 8% of the sample.

The junction shows trimming of 4 bases on V and 3 bases on J, and the gene matches do not reach 6 bases of it. The germline V gene encodes CDR1 SGDLS and CDR2 YYNGEE. The CDR3 contains 15 residues, cysteine and phenylalanine counted. Left in the record is the CDR3 DNA by itself, 45 bases read in frame from the first base. Only a few counts were recorded for this clonotype. Its binding antigen is unknown. No quality values exist for individual bases; no much larger clone is one base distant. The rearranged chain carries TRBV9 and TRBJ1-4, with 7 central nucleotides matching TRBD1. This clonotype was obtained from a woman aged 30 to 39 with Graves' hyperthyroidism that later progressed to Graves' ophthalmopathy. Sample: blood. The nucleotides are TGTGCCAGCAGCCCCAGGGGGGGATCTAATGAAAAACTGTTTTTT. It specifies CASSPRGGSNEKLFF.